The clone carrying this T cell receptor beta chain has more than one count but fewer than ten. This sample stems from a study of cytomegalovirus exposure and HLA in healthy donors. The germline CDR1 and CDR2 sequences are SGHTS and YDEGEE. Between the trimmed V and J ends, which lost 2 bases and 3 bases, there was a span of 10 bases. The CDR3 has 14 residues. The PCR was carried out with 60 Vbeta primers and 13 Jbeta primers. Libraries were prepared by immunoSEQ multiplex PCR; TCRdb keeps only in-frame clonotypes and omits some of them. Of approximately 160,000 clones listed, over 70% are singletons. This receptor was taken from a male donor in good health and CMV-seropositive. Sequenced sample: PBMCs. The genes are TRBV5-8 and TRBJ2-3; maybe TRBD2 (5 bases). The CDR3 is CASSFWRNTDTQYF. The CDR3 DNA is TGTGCCAGCAGCTTCTGGAGGAATACAGATACGCAGTATTTT. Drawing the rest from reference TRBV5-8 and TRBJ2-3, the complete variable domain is EAGVTQSPTHLIKTRGQQATLRCSPISGHTSVYWYQQALGLGLQFLLWYDEGEERNRGNFPPRFSGRQFPNYSSELNVNALELEDSALYLCASSFWRNTDTQYFGPGTRLTVL.